Below are 10 T cell receptor beta chains sequenced from a single sample in a study of T cells after yellow fever vaccination. One entry per CDR3 protein, called by TCRdb with MiXCR from the 5' RACE reads. The table includes about 400,000 distinct CDR3 sequences, roughly 11% detected once. Sequenced here: PBMCs, sampled on the day of the first yellow fever vaccination. These receptors were obtained from a man younger than 30 who received the YFV17D yellow fever vaccine.

The V call is TRBV5-4, the J call TRBJ2-7; 10 nucleotides agree with TRBD1. J was trimmed by 3 bases and V by 5 bases; bases with no gene match: 11. Germline CDR1 SGHNT, CDR2 YYREEE (reference sequence). The CDR3 runs 16 residues. This CDR3 reads CASSLGDRGFDYEQYF. The CDR3 DNA reads as TGTGCCAGCAGTCTGGGGGACAGGGGTTTCGACTACGAGCAGTACTTC.

This clonotype was found a few times. The rearrangement links TRBV5-1 to TRBJ1-3; D gene unclear. CDR1 and CDR2 from the germline V gene are SGHRS and YFSETQ. This CDR3 spans 16 amino acids. The germline V and J ends were trimmed by 1 base and 0 bases, with 11 bases remaining between them. CDR3 in DNA: TGCGCCAGCAGCTTGCAGGAATTCCGCTCTGGAAACACCATATATTTT. Encoded protein: CASSLQEFRSGNTIYF.

This clonotype was detected only a few times. This chain connects TRBV3-1 to TRBJ2-1; D is ambiguous. CDR1 LGHDT and CDR2 YNNKEL come from the germline V gene (reference sequence). V was clipped by 1 base and J by 9 bases, with 7 bases between them. The CDR3 is 12 residues long. Here the CDR3 reads CASSQGGLEQFF. In DNA form, the CDR3 reads TGTGCCAGCAGCCAAGGAGGCCTTGAGCAGTTCTTC.

The sample holds a few counts of this clonotype. The rearrangement links TRBV6-5 to TRBJ2-4, with D possibly being TRBD1 or TRBD2 (5 bases each). The V end lost 2 bases, the J end lost 7 bases, and 15 bases lay between the germline ends. CDR1 is MNHEY and CDR2 is SVGAGI in the germline V gene. The CDR3 contains 15 residues. CDR3 bases: TGTGCCAGCAGTTACCGGTGGGGTGAGGGGAACATTCAGTACTTC. This codes for CASSYRWGEGNIQYF.

This sequence joins TRBV4-3 and TRBJ2-2, with D unclear. This CDR3 contains 16 residues. V was cut by 0 bases and J by 1 base, with 9 bases left in between. Germline CDR1 is LGHNA and CDR2 is YSLEER. CDR3 sequence: CASSQDVSGNTGELFF. The CDR3 region has the DNA TGCGCCAGCAGCCAAGATGTGTCAGGGAACACCGGGGAGCTGTTTTTT.

The rearrangement uses TRBV18 and TRBJ2-2; D remains ambiguous. The CDR3 is 12 amino acids. Germline V CDR1 and CDR2: KGHSH, LQKENI. Trimming shortened V by 5 bases and J by 5 bases, and 6 bases separated the two germline ends. The chain's CDR3 is CASSSQTGELFF. Written as DNA, the CDR3 is TGTGCCAGCTCATCACAAACCGGGGAGCTGTTTTTT. The entire variable domain, with the rest obtained from reference TRBV18 and TRBJ2-2, is as follows: NAGVMQNPRHLVRRRGQEARLRCSPMKGHSHVYWYRQLPEEGLKFMVYLQKENIIDESGMPKERFSAEFPKEGPSILRIQQVVRGDSAAYFCASSSQTGELFFGEGSRLTVL.

This clonotype was observed a few times. CDR3 in DNA: TGTGCCAGCAGCTTAGGTTGGGGTAAAGATCAGCCCCAGCATTTT. Translating it yields CASSLGWGKDQPQHF. The rearrangement links TRBV7-9 to TRBJ1-5; D remains ambiguous. Germline V gene data show CDR1 as SEHNR and CDR2 as FQNEAQ (reference sequence). The CDR3 loop spans 15 amino acids. The V and J ends lost 1 base and 5 bases respectively, with 12 bases between them. The whole variable domain, filled in from reference TRBV7-9 and TRBJ1-5, reads DTGVSQNPRHKITKRGQNVTFRCDPISEHNRLYWYRQTLGQGPEFLTYFQNEAQLEKSRLLSDRFSAERPKGSFSTLEIQRTEQGDSAMYLCASSLGWGKDQPQHFGDGTRLSIL.

J is TRBJ1-4 and V is TRBV4-2; no definite D call. Per the germline V gene, CDR1 is LGHNA and CDR2 is YNFKEQ. This CDR3 spans 14 amino acids. V was cut by 1 base and J by 3 bases, with 6 bases left in between. This CDR3 reads CASSQVGANEKLFF. CDR3 nucleotide sequence: TGTGCCAGCAGCCAAGTCGGGGCTAATGAAAAACTGTTTTTT.

The genes are TRBV10-3 and TRBJ2-7; D gene uncertain. The CDR3 is 15 residues long. Germline CDR1 ENHRY, CDR2 SYGVKD. Trimming cost V 11 bases and J 0 bases, with 20 bases left between them. The CDR3 loop reads CAAQPNRANSYEQYV. The CDR3, as DNA: TGTGCCGCGCAACCCAACCGGGCCAACTCCTACGAGCAGTACGTC.

The chain is built from TRBV4-3 and TRBJ1-5; weak D call: TRBD1 (5 bases). The CDR3 covers 14 residues. The germline V and J ends were trimmed by 3 bases and 5 bases, with 11 bases remaining between them. Germline lookup yields CDR1 LGHNA and CDR2 YSLEER. This CDR3 reads CASSQWDGDQPQHF. The CDR3 DNA reads as TGCGCCAGCAGCCAGTGGGACGGCGATCAGCCCCAGCATTTT.